The 17 T cell receptor beta chains reported below all come from one sample, sequenced in a study of control samples from healthy donors and cancer patients. Generated by immunoSEQ multiplex PCR, the TCRdb table keeps only in-frame clones and is missing some. The table has 150,000 to 200,000 clones, 85% to 95% seen once; the top ten hold more than 1.1%. The sequencing input was blood. The receptor set was obtained from a woman younger than 35 in good health.

V gene TRBV6-1 combines with J gene TRBJ1-1; D is perhaps TRBD1 (5 bases). The V and J ends lost 3 bases and 4 bases respectively, with 12 bases between them. The germline V gene has CDR1 MNHNS and CDR2 SASEGT. The CDR3 totals 14 residues. This CDR3 reads CASSDREWSTEAFF. For the CDR3, the DNA is TGTGCCAGCAGTGACAGGGAATGGAGCACTGAAGCTTTCTTT.

The V and J genes are TRBV10-1 and TRBJ2-1; 8 nucleotides match TRBD2. This CDR3 region has 14 residues. Germline lookup yields CDR1 WNHNN and CDR2 SYGVQD (reference sequence). The ends lost 0 bases at V and 9 bases at J; junction bases unmatched: 4. The DNA for the CDR3 is TGCGCCAGCAGTGAGTCTAGCGGGGAAGTTGAGCAGTTCTTC. It yields the protein CASSESSGEVEQFF.

In this sample, this clone turned up a few times. The chain uses TRBV9 and TRBJ1-2, with TRBD1 identical over 7 bases. CDR1 and CDR2 from the germline V gene are SGDLS and YYNGEE. This CDR3 is built from 13 residues. V shed 3 bases, J shed 7 bases, and the junction held 6 bases outside the gene matches. CDR3 bases: TGTGCCAGCAGCGCCGGGACAGCATCTGGCTACACCTTC. Encoded protein: CASSAGTASGYTF. The variable domain in full, completed from reference TRBV9 and TRBJ1-2, reads DSGVTQTPKHLITATGQRVTLRCSPRSGDLSVYWYQQSLDQGLQFLIQYYNGEERAKGNILERFSAQQFPDLHSELNLSSLELGDSALYFCASSAGTASGYTFGSGTRLTVV.

The chain uses TRBV7-6 and TRBJ2-1, with 7 bases matching TRBD2. The CDR3 runs 17 residues. V shed 5 bases, J shed 1 base, and the junction held 11 bases outside the gene matches. Germline V CDR1 and CDR2: SGHVS, FNYEAQ. The CDR3 spells CASSPGLPTGSYNEQFF. CDR3 bases: TGTGCCAGCAGCCCGGGACTACCCACGGGGTCCTACAATGAGCAGTTCTTC.

The J gene is TRBJ2-3, the V gene TRBV6-5; a possible D gene is TRBD2 (5 bases). Germline CDR1 MNHEY, CDR2 SVGAGI. The CDR3 has 14 amino acids. The V end lost 4 bases, the J end lost 4 bases, and 12 bases lay between the germline ends. The CDR3 is CASSSGRVPDTQYF. The CDR3 region has the DNA TGTGCCAGCAGTTCGGGAAGGGTCCCAGATACGCAGTATTTT.

The chain has TRBV18 and TRBJ1-4; D gene unclear. Per the germline V gene, CDR1 is KGHSH and CDR2 is LQKENI. Deletions cut 3 bases from V and 8 bases from J, with 16 bases between. The CDR3 contains 15 residues. CDR3 coding DNA: TGTGCCAGCTCACCCAACCAGGCCCTTGGGGAAAAACTGTTTTTT. It specifies CASSPNQALGEKLFF.

The chain joins TRBV6-2 or TRBV6-3 to TRBJ2-7; 11 bases line up with TRBD1. This CDR3 spans 13 amino acids. V lost 4 bases and J lost 6; bases outside the gene matches: 2. The germline CDR1 and CDR2 sequences are MNHEY and SVGEGT. The CDR3 DNA reads as TGTGCCAGCAGTTTCGGGACAGGGGGCGAGCAGTACTTC. Translation gives CASSFGTGGEQYF.

CDR3 region: CASSMIEGVNTQYF. The CDR3 region has the DNA TGTGCCAGTAGTATGATAGAAGGGGTGAATACGCAGTATTTT. J is TRBJ2-3 and V is TRBV19; a possible D gene is TRBD1 (5 bases). Germline V CDR1 and CDR2: LNHDA, SQIVND (reference sequence). The CDR3 loop spans 14 amino acids. Trimming shortened V by 3 bases and J by 7 bases, and 14 bases separated the two germline ends.

CDR3 protein: CASSEYYEQYF. The CDR3 DNA reads TGTGCCAGCAGTGAATACTACGAGCAGTACTTC. The chain is built from TRBV25-1 and TRBJ2-7; D call uncertain. Trimming left V 0 bases short and J 3 bases short, with 0 bases between. The CDR3 totals 11 residues. In germline, CDR1 is MGHDK, CDR2 SYGVNS.

The rearrangement joins TRBV3-1 (or the pseudogene TRBV3-2) to TRBJ2-1; D may be TRBD1 (6 bases). Germline loops: CDR1 LGHDT, CDR2 YNNKEL (reference sequence). V was trimmed by 0 bases and J by 3 bases, leaving 12 bases between them. This CDR3 has 16 residues. This CDR3 reads CASSQDIRGFYNEQFF. As DNA, the CDR3 is TGTGCCAGCAGCCAAGATATCAGGGGATTCTACAATGAGCAGTTCTTC.

This sequence joins TRBV7-2 and TRBJ2-7; 14 bases align to TRBD2. Germline CDR1 reads SGHTA; CDR2 reads FQGNSA. V lost 4 bases to trimming and J lost 3 bases; unmatched junction nucleotides: 2. The CDR3 totals 15 residues. CDR3 sequence: CASSSGLAGVYEQYF. DNA for the CDR3: TGTGCCAGCAGCTCGGGACTAGCGGGAGTCTACGAGCAGTACTTC.

This clone has a handful of counts. The chain employs TRBV5-6 and TRBJ2-7; TRBD1 aligns across 10 bases. There are 18 residues in the CDR3. With 1 base clipped from V and 1 base from J, the junction kept 11 bases outside the gene matches. Per germline, CDR1 SGHDT and CDR2 YYEEEE. The CDR3 is CASSLPLAPGQGSYEQYF. The CDR3 region has the DNA TGTGCCAGCAGCTTGCCCCTCGCCCCGGGACAGGGGTCCTACGAGCAGTACTTC.

V usage is TRBV29-1 and J usage is TRBJ1-4, with 10 positions matching TRBD1. This CDR3 comprises 15 residues. Germline assignment: CDR1 SQVTM and CDR2 ANQGSEA. V gave up 4 bases and J gave up 8 bases; unmatched junction bases: 10. In DNA, the CDR3 is TGCAGCGTTGGAAGGGGACAGGGGCGGGGGGAAAAACTGTTTTTT. Translation gives CSVGRGQGRGEKLFF.

The chain couples TRBV5-1 to TRBJ1-1; no firm D call. V was pared by 0 bases and J by 1 base, with 10 bases between. From germline, CDR1 is SGHRS and CDR2 YFSETQ. The CDR3 loop spans 15 amino acids. CDR3 in DNA: TGCGCCAGCAGCTTGGAGGAGCCTGGGAACACTGAAGCTTTCTTT. Encoded protein: CASSLEEPGNTEAFF.

The chain couples TRBV14 to TRBJ1-2; 8 bases are shared with TRBD1. There are 16 residues in the CDR3. J was trimmed by 5 bases and V by 1 base; bases with no gene match: 9. Per the germline V gene, CDR1 is SGHDN and CDR2 is FVKESK. CDR3 nucleotides: TGTGCCAGCAGCCAAGGCTCCCCAAACAGGGGGTATGGCTACACCTTC. Translated, it gives CASSQGSPNRGYGYTF.

A note on this clone: The same CDR3 is also encoded by other DNA sequences in this sample. The V call is TRBV19, the J call TRBJ2-5; 7 nucleotides align to TRBD1. The germline gives CDR1 LNHDA, CDR2 SQIVND (reference sequence). V was clipped by 1 base and J by 5 bases; unmatched bases: 1. This CDR3 has 13 residues. The CDR3 region has the DNA TGTGCCAGTAGTATAGCCAGGGGGGAGACCCAGTACTTC. This codes for CASSIARGETQYF.

The rearrangement links TRBV2 to TRBJ2-7; 9 nucleotides match TRBD2. The CDR3 length is 13 residues. J gave up 2 bases and V 7 bases, and 3 bases lay outside the gene matches. Per the germline V gene, CDR1 is SNHLY and CDR2 is FYNNEI. The CDR3 spells CASKLAGTYEQYF. The CDR3 bases are TGTGCCAGCAAGCTAGCGGGGACCTACGAGCAGTACTTC.